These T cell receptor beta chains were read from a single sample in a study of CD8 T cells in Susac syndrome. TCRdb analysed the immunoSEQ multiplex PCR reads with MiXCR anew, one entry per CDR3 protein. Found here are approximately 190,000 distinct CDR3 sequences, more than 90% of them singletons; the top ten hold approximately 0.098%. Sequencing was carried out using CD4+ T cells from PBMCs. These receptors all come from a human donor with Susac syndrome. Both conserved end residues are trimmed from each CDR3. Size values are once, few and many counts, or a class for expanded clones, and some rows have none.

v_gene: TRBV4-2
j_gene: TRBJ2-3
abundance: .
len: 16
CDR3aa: ASSQAGLAGGPSDTQY

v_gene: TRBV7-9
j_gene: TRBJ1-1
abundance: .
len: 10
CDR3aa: ASSPSFAEAF

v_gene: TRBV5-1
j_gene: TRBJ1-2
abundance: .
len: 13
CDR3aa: ASSLGTLPHYGYT

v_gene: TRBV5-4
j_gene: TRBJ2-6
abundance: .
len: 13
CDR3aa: ASSLEGVGANVLT

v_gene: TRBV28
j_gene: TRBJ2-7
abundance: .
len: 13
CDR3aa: ASSLLVGGTYEQY

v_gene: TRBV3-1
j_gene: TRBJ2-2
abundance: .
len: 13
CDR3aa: ASSLAGGPAGELF

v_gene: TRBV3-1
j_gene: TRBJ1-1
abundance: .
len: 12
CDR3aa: ASSSVHRNTEAF

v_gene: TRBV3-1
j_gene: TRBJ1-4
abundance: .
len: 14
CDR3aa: ASSWDVWTGNEKLF

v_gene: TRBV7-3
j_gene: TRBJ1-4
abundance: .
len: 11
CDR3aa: ASSMGQGEKLF

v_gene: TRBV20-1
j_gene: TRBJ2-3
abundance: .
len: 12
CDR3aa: SAMVAVRPDTQY

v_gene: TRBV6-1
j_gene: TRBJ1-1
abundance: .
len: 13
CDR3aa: ASSGGTGAGTEAF

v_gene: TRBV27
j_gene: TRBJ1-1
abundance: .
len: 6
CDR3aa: ASTEAF

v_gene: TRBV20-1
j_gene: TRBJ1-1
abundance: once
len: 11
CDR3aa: SVSKTWDTEAF

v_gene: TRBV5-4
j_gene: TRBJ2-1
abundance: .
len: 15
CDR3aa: ASSPGAAGGGYNEQF

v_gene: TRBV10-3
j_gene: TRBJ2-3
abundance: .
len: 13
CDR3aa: AIRTSGGPPDTQY

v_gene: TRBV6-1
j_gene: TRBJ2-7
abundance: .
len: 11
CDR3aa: ASSQERGGEQY

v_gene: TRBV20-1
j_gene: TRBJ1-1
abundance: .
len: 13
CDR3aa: SASNRQGGGLEAF

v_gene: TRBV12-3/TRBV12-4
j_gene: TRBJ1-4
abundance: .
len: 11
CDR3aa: ASSFLGSEKTF

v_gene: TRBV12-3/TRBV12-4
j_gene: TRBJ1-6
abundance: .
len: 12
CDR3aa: ASSLRQSNSPLH

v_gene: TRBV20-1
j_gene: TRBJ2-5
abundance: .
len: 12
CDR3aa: SARMGGQQETQY

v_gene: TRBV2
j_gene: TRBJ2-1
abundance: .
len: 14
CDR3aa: ASSLGLAGNYNEQF

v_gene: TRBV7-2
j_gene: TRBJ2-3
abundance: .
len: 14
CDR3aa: ASRRTSGGFTDTQY

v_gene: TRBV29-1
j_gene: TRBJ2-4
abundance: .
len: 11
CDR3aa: SVEVGTKNIQY

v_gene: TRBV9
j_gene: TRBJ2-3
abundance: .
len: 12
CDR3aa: ASSVGGVPDTQY

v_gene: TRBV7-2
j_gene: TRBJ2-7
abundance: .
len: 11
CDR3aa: ASRVQTGYEQY

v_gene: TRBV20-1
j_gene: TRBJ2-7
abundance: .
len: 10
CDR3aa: SAGLPPYEQY

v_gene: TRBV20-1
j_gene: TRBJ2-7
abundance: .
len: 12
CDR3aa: SAREGGLSYEQY

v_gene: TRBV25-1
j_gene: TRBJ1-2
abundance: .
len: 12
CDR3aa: ASSDRTGIRGYT

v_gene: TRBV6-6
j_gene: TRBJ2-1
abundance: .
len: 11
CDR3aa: ASSRKIGTEQF

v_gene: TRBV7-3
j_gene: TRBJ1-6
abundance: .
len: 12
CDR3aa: ASSPRGNNSPLH

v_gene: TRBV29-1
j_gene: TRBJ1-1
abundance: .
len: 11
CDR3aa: SVLRAANTEAF

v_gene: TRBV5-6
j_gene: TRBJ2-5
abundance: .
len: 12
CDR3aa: ASSGTRYQETQY

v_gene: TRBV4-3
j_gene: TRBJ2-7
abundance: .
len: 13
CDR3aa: ASSQGTPAVYEQY

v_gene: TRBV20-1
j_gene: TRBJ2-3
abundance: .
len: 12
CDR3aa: SAPGLAKADTQY

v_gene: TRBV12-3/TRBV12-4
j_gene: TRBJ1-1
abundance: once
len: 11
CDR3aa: ASSPITGPEAF

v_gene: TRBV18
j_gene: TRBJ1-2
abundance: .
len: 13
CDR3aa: ASSSNPTGSWGYT

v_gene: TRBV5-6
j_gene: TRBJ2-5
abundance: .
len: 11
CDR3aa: ASTRDYQETQY

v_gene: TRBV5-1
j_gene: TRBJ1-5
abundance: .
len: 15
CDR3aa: ASSLDGSLYSNQPQH

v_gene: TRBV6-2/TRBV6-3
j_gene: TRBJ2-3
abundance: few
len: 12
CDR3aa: ASSYSGAADTQY

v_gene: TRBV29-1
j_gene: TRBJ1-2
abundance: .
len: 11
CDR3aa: SVGGRDNYGYT

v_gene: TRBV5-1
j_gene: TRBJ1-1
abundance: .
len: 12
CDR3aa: ASSSQGADTEAF

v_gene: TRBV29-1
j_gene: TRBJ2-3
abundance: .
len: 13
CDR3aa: SVGGGQPEGDTQY

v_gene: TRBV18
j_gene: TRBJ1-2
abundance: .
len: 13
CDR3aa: ASSPTGTGENGYT

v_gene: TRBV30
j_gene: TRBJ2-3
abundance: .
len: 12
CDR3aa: ACPGLAGTDTQY

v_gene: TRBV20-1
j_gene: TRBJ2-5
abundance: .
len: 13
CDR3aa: SVGYGLTGSETQY

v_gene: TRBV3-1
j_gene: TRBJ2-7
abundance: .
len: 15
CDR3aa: ASSQGWGLAGIYEQY

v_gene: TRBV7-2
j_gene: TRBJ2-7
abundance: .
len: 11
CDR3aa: ASSFHRAYEQY

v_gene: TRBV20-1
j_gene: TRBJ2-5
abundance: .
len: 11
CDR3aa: SARSYGGETQY

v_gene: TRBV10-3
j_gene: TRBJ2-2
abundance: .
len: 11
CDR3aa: AIRYSETGELF

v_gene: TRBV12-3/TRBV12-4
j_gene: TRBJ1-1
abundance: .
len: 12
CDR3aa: ASSWTVQGTEAF

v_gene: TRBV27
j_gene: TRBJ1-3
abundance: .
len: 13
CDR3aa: ASRTTGDSGNTIY

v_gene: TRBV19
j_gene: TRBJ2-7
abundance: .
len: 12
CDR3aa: ASSNGRDFGEQY

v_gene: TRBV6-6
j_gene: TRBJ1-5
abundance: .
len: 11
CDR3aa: ASSYQPWQPQH